This T cell receptor beta chain was sequenced in a study of regulatory T cells in long-lasting Graves disease. Ten or more counts support this clonotype. Between the trimmed V and J ends, which lost 6 bases and 7 bases, there was a span of 12 bases. The CDR3 consists of 12 residues. Time point in this sample: persistent/refractory GD, antithyroid drugs over 5 years with positive TRAb. Preparation of the TCR library used RNA extracted from PBMCs. iRepertoire HTBI primers and Arm-PCR of CDR3 regions built TCR beta libraries. TCRdb called the multiplex PCR reads again in MiXCR, with one record for every CDR3 protein. The table has about half a million distinct CDR3 sequences, 22% seen once; the top ten hold over 10%.

Sequencing used peripheral blood mononuclear cells (PBMCs), obtained when the disease was refractory, from a patient treated with antithyroid drugs. This clonotype was sampled from a female donor with Graves disease. The J gene is TRBJ1-2, the V gene TRBV12-3 or TRBV12-4; D might be TRBD1 (5 bases). The CDR3 DNA sequence: TGTGCCAGCAGCACCGGGGGGAGTGGCTACACCTTC. Protein sequence: CASSTGGSGYTF.